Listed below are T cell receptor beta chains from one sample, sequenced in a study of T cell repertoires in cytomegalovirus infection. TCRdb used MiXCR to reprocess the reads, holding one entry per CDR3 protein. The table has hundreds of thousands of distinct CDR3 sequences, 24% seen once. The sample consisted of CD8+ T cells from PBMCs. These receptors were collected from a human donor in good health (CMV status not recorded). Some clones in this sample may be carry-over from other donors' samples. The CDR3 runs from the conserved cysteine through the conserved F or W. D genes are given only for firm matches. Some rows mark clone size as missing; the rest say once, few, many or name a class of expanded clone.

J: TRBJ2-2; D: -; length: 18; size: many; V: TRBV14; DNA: TGTGCCAGCAGCCAATTCTTTGTTGGAACAGAGAACACCGGGGAGCTGTTTTTT; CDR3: CASSQFFVGTENTGELFF
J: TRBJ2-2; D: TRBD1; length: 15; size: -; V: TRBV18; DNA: TGTGCCAGCTCACCGGACAGGGGAGGTCGAGGGGAGCTGTTTTTT; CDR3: CASSPDRGGRGELFF
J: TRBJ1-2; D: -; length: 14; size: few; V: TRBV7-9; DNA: TGTGCCAGCAGCCCCCCCGGGGGCAAACATGGCTACACCTTC; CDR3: CASSPPGGKHGYTF
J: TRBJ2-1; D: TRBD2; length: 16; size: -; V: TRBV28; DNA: TGTGCCAGCAGTTTAGGGGGACTAGCGGGGGGAGACGAGCAGTTCTTC; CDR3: CASSLGGLAGGDEQFF
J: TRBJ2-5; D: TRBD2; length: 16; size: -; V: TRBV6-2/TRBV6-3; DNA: TGTGCCAGCACCCCTCTGGGACTAGCGGGGGAGGAGACCCAGTACTTC; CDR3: CASTPLGLAGEETQYF
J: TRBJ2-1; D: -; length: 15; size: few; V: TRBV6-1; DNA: TGTGCCAGCAGCCTAGGGCGGGCTACCTACAATGAGCAGTTCTTC; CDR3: CASSLGRATYNEQFF
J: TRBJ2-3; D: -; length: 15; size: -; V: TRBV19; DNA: TGTGCCAGTAGAATTGGAAGGGGCCTTCGGGATACGCAGTATTTT; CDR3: CASRIGRGLRDTQYF
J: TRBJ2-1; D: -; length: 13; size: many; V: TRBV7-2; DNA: TGTGCCAGCAGTGGGAGAGCCTACAATGAGCAGTTCTTC; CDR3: CASSGRAYNEQFF
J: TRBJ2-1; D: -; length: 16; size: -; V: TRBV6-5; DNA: TGTGCCAGCAGTTACTTTATCGGGGTCTCCTACAATGAGCAGTTCTTC; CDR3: CASSYFIGVSYNEQFF
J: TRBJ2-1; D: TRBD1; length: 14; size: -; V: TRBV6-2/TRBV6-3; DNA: TGTGCCAGCGGGGACAGGGTTCAAGGGGATGAGCAGTTCTTC; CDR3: CASGDRVQGDEQFF
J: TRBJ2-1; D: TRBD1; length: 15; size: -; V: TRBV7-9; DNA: TGTGCCAGCAGCCCGGACAGGGGAGACACAATAGAGCAGTTCTTC; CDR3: CASSPDRGDTIEQFF
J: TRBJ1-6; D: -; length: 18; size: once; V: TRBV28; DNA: TGTGCCAGCAGTTTCCCGATCGGGACCGGAGGAAGGACTTCACCCCTCCACTTT; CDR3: CASSFPIGTGGRTSPLHF
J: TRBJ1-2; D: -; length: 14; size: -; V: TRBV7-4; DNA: TGTGCCAGCAGCTCGACGGACGGACTATGGCTACACACCTTC; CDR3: CASSSTDGLWLHTF
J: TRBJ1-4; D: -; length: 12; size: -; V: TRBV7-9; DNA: TGTGCCAGCAGCTTTGACGCTGGCGAACTGTTTTTT; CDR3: CASSFDAGELFF
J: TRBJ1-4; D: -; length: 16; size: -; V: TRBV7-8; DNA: TGTGCCAGCAGCTTATCAACCGGACTGCGTGATGAAAAACTGTTTTTT; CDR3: CASSLSTGLRDEKLFF
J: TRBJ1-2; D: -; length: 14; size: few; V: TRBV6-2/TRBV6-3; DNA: TGTGCCAGCAGTAGACCCGAGAGAAGGGGCGGCTACACCTTC; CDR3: CASSRPERRGGYTF
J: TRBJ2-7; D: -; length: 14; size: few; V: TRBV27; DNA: TGTGCCAGCAGTTTTGCAGGGGTTTCCTACGAGCAGTACTTC; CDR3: CASSFAGVSYEQYF
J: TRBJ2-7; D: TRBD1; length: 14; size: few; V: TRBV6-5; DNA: TGTGCCAGCAGATGGGACAGGGGGTCCTACGAGCAGTACTTC; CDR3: CASRWDRGSYEQYF
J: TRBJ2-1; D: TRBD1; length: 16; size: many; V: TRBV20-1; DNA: TGCAGTGCCAGGCAACCCGGGACAGGGTCCTACAATGAGCAGTTCTTC; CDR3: CSARQPGTGSYNEQFF
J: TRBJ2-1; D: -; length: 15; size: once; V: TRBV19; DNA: TGTGCCAGTAGTATAGCACTGAAGGGACACAATGAGCAGTTCTTC; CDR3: CASSIALKGHNEQFF
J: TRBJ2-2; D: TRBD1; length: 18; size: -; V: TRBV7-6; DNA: TGTGCCAGCAGCTTAGACGCCGGGACAGGGCCGAACACCGGGGAGCTGTTTTTT; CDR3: CASSLDAGTGPNTGELFF
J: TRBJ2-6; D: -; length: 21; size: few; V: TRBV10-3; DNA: TGTGCCATCAGTACTTACCGGGACGCTGGAGGAGGGACCGCTGGGGCCAACGTCCTGACTTTC; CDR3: CAISTYRDAGGGTAGANVLTF
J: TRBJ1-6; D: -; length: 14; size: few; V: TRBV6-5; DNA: TGTGCCAGCAGTTCCTTCGGGGGGAGGACACCCCTCCACTTT; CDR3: CASSSFGGRTPLHF
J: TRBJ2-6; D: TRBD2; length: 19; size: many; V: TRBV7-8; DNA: TGTGCCAGCAGCCCCGGACTAGCGGGGGGGGAATATGGGGCCAACGTCCTGACTTTC; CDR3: CASSPGLAGGEYGANVLTF
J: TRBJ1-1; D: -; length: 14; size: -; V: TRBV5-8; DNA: TGTGCCAGCAGCCCCGGAGTGGCGAACACTGAAGCTTTCTTT; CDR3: CASSPGVANTEAFF
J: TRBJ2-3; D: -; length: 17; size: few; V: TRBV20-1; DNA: TGCAGTGCTAGAGACCCCATTAGGGGGGGGGCGACAGATACGCAGTATTTT; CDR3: CSARDPIRGGATDTQYF
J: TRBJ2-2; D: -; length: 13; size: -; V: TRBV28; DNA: TGTGCCAGCAGTTTTCCCAGTGGCGGGGAGCTGTTTTTT; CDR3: CASSFPSGGELFF
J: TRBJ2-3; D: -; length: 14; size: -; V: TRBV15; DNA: TGTGCCACCAGCAGAGGGGTAGGCGTGGATACGCAGTATTTT; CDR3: CATSRGVGVDTQYF
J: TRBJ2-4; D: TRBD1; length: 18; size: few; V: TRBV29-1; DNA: TGCAGCGTTGAAGCAGGAGCGGGACAGGGGATTTGGGAAAACATTCAGTACTTC; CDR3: CSVEAGAGQGIWENIQYF
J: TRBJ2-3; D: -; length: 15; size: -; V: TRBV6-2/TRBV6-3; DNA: TGTGCCAGCAGTCTCCTGGAGGGGGTGGCAGATACGCAGTATTTT; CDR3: CASSLLEGVADTQYF
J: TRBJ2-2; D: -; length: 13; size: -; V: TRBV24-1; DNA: TGTGCCACCCAGGGCCCGGGCACCGGGGAGCTGTTTTTT; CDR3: CATQGPGTGELFF
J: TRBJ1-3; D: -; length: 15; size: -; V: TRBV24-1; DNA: TGTGCCACCAGTGATCCACAGGGTTCTGGAAACACCATATATTTT; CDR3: CATSDPQGSGNTIYF
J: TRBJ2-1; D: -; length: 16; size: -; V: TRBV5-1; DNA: TGCGCCAGCAGCTTCCTCCAGCGGCAGCCGAGCAATGAGCAGTTCTTC; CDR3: CASSFLQRQPSNEQFF
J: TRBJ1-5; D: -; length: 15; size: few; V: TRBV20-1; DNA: TGCAGTGCGGAGAGGGGAATTAGAAGCAATCAGCCCCAGCATTTT; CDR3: CSAERGIRSNQPQHF
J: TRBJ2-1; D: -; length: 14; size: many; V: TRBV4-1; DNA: TGCGCCAGCAGCCAAGAAACCGGGTACAATGAGCAGTTCTTC; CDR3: CASSQETGYNEQFF
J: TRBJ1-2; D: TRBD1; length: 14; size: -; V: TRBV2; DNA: TGTGCCAGCATTGGGGACAGGGGAGGCTATGGCTACACCTTC; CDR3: CASIGDRGGYGYTF
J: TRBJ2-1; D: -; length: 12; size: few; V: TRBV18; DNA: TGTGCCAGCTCACGCCCCGGGACAGAGCAGTTCTTC; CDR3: CASSRPGTEQFF
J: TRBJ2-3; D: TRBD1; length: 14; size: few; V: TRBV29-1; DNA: TGCAGCGTTGAAGTGGGACAGATACCAGATACGCAGTATTTT; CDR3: CSVEVGQIPDTQYF
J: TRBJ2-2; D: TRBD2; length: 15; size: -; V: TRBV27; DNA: TGTGCCAGCAGTTTCAAGACTAGCGGGACCGGGGAGCTGTTTTTT; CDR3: CASSFKTSGTGELFF
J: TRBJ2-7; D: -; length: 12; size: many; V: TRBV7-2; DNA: TGTGCCAGCAGTTTTAACACCTACGAGCAGTACTTC; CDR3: CASSFNTYEQYF
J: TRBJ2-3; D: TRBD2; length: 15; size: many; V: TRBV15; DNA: TGTGCCACCAGCTATCAGCGGGGGGTCACAGATACGCAGTATTTT; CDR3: CATSYQRGVTDTQYF
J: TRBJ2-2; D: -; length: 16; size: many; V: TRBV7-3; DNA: TGTGCCAGCAGCTCGCCGGCGGGGATTCGCACCGGGGAGCTGTTTTTT; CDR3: CASSSPAGIRTGELFF
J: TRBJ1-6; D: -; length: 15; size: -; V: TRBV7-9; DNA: TGTGCCAGCAGCCTATTGGAGGGGAATAATTCACCCCTCCACTTT; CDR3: CASSLLEGNNSPLHF
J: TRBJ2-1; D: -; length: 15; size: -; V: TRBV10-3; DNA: TGTGCCATCAGTGACCAGGGACCTCCCTACAATGAGCAGTTCTTC; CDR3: CAISDQGPPYNEQFF
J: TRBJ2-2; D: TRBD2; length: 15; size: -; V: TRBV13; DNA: TGTGCCAGCAGCTTCCCCAGCGGGGGGGCCGGGGAGCTGTTTTTT; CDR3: CASSFPSGGAGELFF
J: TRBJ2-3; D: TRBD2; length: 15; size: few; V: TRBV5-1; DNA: TGCGCCAGCAGCTTGGGGGAGGGGCGGACAGATACGCAGTATTTT; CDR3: CASSLGEGRTDTQYF
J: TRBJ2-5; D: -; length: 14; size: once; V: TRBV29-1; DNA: TGCAGCGTTGAAAAGGTGGGGCTTCAAGAGACCCAGTACTTC; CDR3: CSVEKVGLQETQYF
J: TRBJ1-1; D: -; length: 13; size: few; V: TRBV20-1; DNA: TGCAGTGCGAAAAGGGCCCTGAACACTGAAGCTTTCTTT; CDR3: CSAKRALNTEAFF
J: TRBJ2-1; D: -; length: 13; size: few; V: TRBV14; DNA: TGTGCCAGCAGCCAAGCGGTGTCGGGTGAGCAGTTCTTC; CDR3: CASSQAVSGEQFF
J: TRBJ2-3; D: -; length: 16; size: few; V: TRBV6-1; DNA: TGTGCCAGCAGTGAAGCGGGACCATTCTCCACAGATACGCAGTATTTT; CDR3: CASSEAGPFSTDTQYF
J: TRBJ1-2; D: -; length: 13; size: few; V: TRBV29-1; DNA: TGCAGCGTTGAAGAAAGGGGCGCCTATGGCTACACCTTC; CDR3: CSVEERGAYGYTF
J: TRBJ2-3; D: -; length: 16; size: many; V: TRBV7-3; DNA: TGTGCCAGCAGCTTAATCGGAGGGGGAGGCACAGATACGCAGTATTTT; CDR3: CASSLIGGGGTDTQYF
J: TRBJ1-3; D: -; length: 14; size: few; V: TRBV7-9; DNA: TGTGCCAGCAGCTTGGAGGACGGAGGAAACACCATATATTTT; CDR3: CASSLEDGGNTIYF
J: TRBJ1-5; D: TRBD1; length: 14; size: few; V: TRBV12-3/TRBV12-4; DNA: TGTGCCAGCAGCATGGGACAGGGAGGACAGCCCCAGCATTTT; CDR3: CASSMGQGGQPQHF
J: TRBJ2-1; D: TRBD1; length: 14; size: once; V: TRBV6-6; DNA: TGTGCCAGCAGTTGGACAGGGGATGTGAATGAGCAGTTCTTC; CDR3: CASSWTGDVNEQFF
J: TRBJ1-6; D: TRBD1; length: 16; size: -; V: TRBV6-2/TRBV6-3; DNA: TGTGCCAGCAGTTCCACAGGGGGAACCTATAATTCACCCCTCCACTTT; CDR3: CASSSTGGTYNSPLHF
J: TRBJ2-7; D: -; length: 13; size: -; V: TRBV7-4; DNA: TGTGCCAGCAGCTCTCTTTACAGCTACGAGCAGTACTTC; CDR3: CASSSLYSYEQYF
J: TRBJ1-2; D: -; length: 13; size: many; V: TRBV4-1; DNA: TGCGCCAGCAGCCCCCAACGGACCTATGGCTACACCTTC; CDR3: CASSPQRTYGYTF
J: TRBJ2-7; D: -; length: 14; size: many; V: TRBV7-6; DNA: TGTGCCAGCAGCCTGACTGGGGCTCCCCACGAGCAGTACTTC; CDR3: CASSLTGAPHEQYF
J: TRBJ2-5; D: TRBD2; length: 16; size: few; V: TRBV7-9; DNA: TGTGCCAGCAGCTTAATCCAGCGGGGGATCCAAGAGACCCAGTACTTC; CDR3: CASSLIQRGIQETQYF